These T cell receptor beta chains were read from a single sample in a study of blood T cells in healthy people across ages. TCRdb re-analysed the 5' RACE reads in MiXCR, keeping a single row per CDR3 protein. This table has 730,000 or so distinct CDR3 sequences, 40% to 45% appearing once. Input material: blood. These receptors were collected from a man older than 75 in good health. Each CDR3 is given with its conserved first and last residue. The D gene is left open where the match is weak. Size is omitted from some rows. Given values are once, few, many or a class for expanded clones.

j_gene,d_gene,v_gene,abundance,CDR3aa,CDR3nt
TRBJ2-3,TRBD1,TRBV24-1,NA,CATSDPGGADTQYF,TGTGCCACCAGTGATCCAGGGGGCGCAGATACGCAGTATTTT
TRBJ2-1,NA,TRBV5-6,NA,CASSRVTGVKDEQFF,TGTGCCAGCAGCCGGGTGACAGGAGTGAAGGATGAGCAGTTCTTC
TRBJ2-2,NA,TRBV7-2,NA,CDSSLEANTGELFF,TGTGACAGCAGCTTAGAGGCGAACACCGGGGAGCTGTTTTTT
TRBJ2-1,TRBD2,TRBV7-2,NA,CTSSLQTSGNNEQFF,TGTACCAGCAGCTTGCAAACTAGCGGAAACAATGAGCAGTTCTTC
TRBJ2-3,NA,TRBV3-1,NA,CASSPRTQSTDTQYF,TGTGCCAGCAGCCCACGGACCCAAAGCACAGATACGCAGTATTTT
TRBJ2-7,TRBD1,TRBV25-1,NA,CASSDPGTGHNEQYF,TGTGCCAGCAGTGATCCAGGGACAGGGCACAACGAGCAGTACTTC
TRBJ1-1,NA,TRBV4-1,NA,CASSQVNPTGQNTEAFF,TGCGCCAGCAGCCAAGTAAACCCCACGGGACAGAACACTGAAGCTTTCTTT
TRBJ2-5,NA,TRBV20-1,few,CSAAFGIRETQYF,TGCAGTGCAGCGTTCGGGATCCGGGAGACCCAGTACTTC
TRBJ2-2,NA,TRBV6-5,NA,CASTATYMNTGELFF,TGTGCCAGCACCGCCACATATATGAACACCGGGGAGCTGTTTTTT
TRBJ2-2,TRBD1,TRBV5-6,once,CAARTGGGTGELFF,TGTGCCGCCAGGACAGGGGGCGGCACCGGGGAGCTGTTTTTT
TRBJ1-2,TRBD1,TRBV7-2,few,CASSGDRGRYGYTF,TGTGCCAGCAGCGGGGACAGGGGTCGATATGGCTACACCTTC
TRBJ2-3,TRBD2,TRBV11-1,NA,CASSSSGRGDTQYF,TGTGCCAGCAGCTCTAGCGGGAGGGGAGATACGCAGTATTTT
TRBJ2-3,NA,TRBV6-2/TRBV6-3,NA,CASTLPWGADTQYF,TGTGCCAGCACCCTCCCGTGGGGAGCAGATACGCAGTATTTT
TRBJ2-4,NA,TRBV2,NA,CASSEAQGTVKNIQYF,TGTGCCAGCAGTGAAGCACAGGGGACTGTTAAAAACATTCAGTACTTC
TRBJ1-2,NA,TRBV2,few,CASSLQVYGYTF,TGTGCCAGCAGTTTACAGGTCTATGGCTACACCTTC
TRBJ1-5,TRBD1,TRBV20-1,few,CSADRQGRGNQPQHF,TGCAGTGCTGACCGACAGGGGAGAGGCAATCAGCCCCAGCATTTT
TRBJ2-7,TRBD1,TRBV7-2,NA,CASSSDRASYNEQYF,TGTGCCAGCAGCTCCGACAGGGCCTCCTACAATGAGCAGTACTTC
TRBJ2-6,NA,TRBV9,few,CASSVGLHSGANVLTF,TGTGCCAGCAGCGTAGGGCTGCACTCTGGGGCCAACGTCCTGACTTTC
TRBJ2-7,TRBD1,TRBV6-2/TRBV6-3,NA,CASSSTGQAPFYEQYF,TGTGCCAGCAGTTCAACCGGACAGGCTCCCTTCTACGAGCAGTACTTC
TRBJ1-5,TRBD1,TRBV27,many,CASRLTGAAQPQHF,TGTGCCAGCAGACTGACAGGGGCGGCTCAGCCCCAGCATTTT
TRBJ2-3,TRBD2,TRBV6-5,many,CASSYSAGVQDTQYF,TGTGCCAGCAGTTACTCAGCGGGAGTACAAGATACGCAGTATTTT
TRBJ2-7,NA,TRBV5-1,NA,CASSSLSGGSYNEQYF,TGCGCCAGCAGCTCCCTGTCGGGGGGCTCCTACAATGAGCAGTACTTC
TRBJ2-7,NA,TRBV7-2,NA,CASTRTGVSYNEQYF,TGTGCCAGCACCCGGACGGGAGTGAGCTACAATGAGCAGTACTTC
TRBJ2-6,NA,TRBV29-1,few,CSVEGGSPGANVLTF,TGCAGCGTTGAAGGCGGATCCCCTGGGGCCAACGTCCTGACTTTC
TRBJ1-1,NA,TRBV29-1,NA,CSVAYRTRNEAFF,TGCAGCGTAGCGTACCGGACAAGGAATGAAGCTTTCTTT
TRBJ2-5,TRBD2,TRBV7-2,NA,CASSPYGREETQYF,TGTGCCAGCAGCCCCTACGGGAGGGAAGAGACCCAGTACTTC
TRBJ2-5,NA,TRBV29-1,NA,CSVERGRLGNEQYF,TGCAGCGTTGAGCGGGGACGGCTAGGAAATGAGCAGTACTTC
TRBJ2-7,NA,TRBV4-1,NA,CASSPRSEGPRAYEQYF,TGCGCCAGCAGCCCCAGATCAGAGGGTCCTAGGGCCTACGAGCAGTACTTC
TRBJ2-7,TRBD2,TRBV10-2,few,CASSRDYLYEQYF,TGCGCCAGCTCACGGGACTACCTGTACGAGCAGTACTTC
TRBJ1-1,NA,TRBV3-1,NA,CASSQGVLNTEAFF,TGTGCCAGCAGCCAAGGAGTTCTGAACACTGAAGCTTTCTTT